Listed here are 18 T cell receptor beta chains from one sample, sequenced in a study of blood T cells in healthy people across ages. Then a second PCR, running roughly 7 to 11 cycles, was carried out with a sample-barcoded 5' primer and a J-beta primer mix. Each CDR3 protein is one row after TCRdb ran MiXCR on the 5' RACE reads. The sample has 1.5 million to 2 million distinct CDR3 sequences; around half are singletons. The sequencing sample was made of blood. The receptors derive from a woman in her forties in good health.

This chain uses TRBV29-1 with TRBJ2-7; tentatively, D is TRBD2 (6 bases). CDR3 length: 13 residues. The germline V gene has CDR1 SQVTM and CDR2 ANQGSEA. Trimming shortened V by 8 bases and J by 2 bases, and 16 bases separated the two germline ends. The CDR3 sequence: CSPFRDCPYEQYF. The CDR3 nucleotides are TGCAGCCCCTTCCGGGACTGTCCCTACGAGCAGTACTTC.

The genes are TRBV11-1 and TRBJ2-1; the D gene could be TRBD1 or TRBD2 (5 bases each). This CDR3 contains 15 residues. The V end lost 5 bases, the J end lost 4 bases, and 15 bases lay between the germline ends. Germline-derived CDR1 and CDR2 are SGHAT and FQDESV (reference sequence). The CDR3 region is CASSSGHPLYNEQFF. CDR3 bases: TGTGCCAGCAGCAGCGGACACCCGTTGTACAATGAGCAGTTCTTC.

V and J are TRBV28 and TRBJ2-5, with TRBD1 matching over 10 bases. Germline CDR1 and CDR2: MDHEN and SYDVKM. V shed 9 bases and J 3 bases; nucleotides not matched to a gene: 4. CDR3 length equals 13 residues. In DNA form, the CDR3 reads TGTGCCAGTGGACAGGGGGTCGAAGAGACCCAGTACTTC. Translated, it gives CASGQGVEETQYF.

The chain combines TRBV7-2 with TRBJ1-4, with no clear D. Trimming left V 3 bases short and J 3 bases short, with 2 bases between. This CDR3 contains 12 residues. The germline gives CDR1 SGHTA, CDR2 FQGNSA. The CDR3 region is CASSFANEKLFF. The CDR3 nucleotides are TGTGCCAGCAGCTTTGCTAATGAAAAACTGTTTTTT.

The V gene is TRBV5-1, the J gene TRBJ2-7, with TRBD1 as a possible D gene (5 bases). The CDR3 totals 15 residues. The germline CDR1 and CDR2 sequences are SGHRS and YFSETQ. V gave up 1 base and J gave up 4 bases, with 15 bases separating them. This CDR3 reads CASSLLQGRVYEQYF. The CDR3 bases are TGCGCCAGCAGCTTGCTCCAGGGAAGAGTGTACGAGCAGTACTTC.

The CDR3 coding sequence is TGCAGTCCCTGGGACACTCAGAACACTGAAGCTTTCTTT. It is translated as CSPWDTQNTEAFF. The chain links TRBV20-1 to TRBJ1-1; weak D call: TRBD1 (6 bases). Per germline, CDR1 DFQATT and CDR2 SNEGSKA (reference sequence). CDR3 length: 13 residues. V dropped 8 bases and J dropped 1 base, with 14 bases sitting between them.

The gene calls are TRBV12-3 or TRBV12-4 and TRBJ1-5; 9 positions match TRBD1. The CDR3 covers 15 residues. The J segment lost 6 bases and the V segment lost 4 bases, leaving 7 bases of the junction unmatched. This chain's CDR3 is CASSSLTGGGQPQHF. CDR3 nucleotides: TGTGCCAGCAGTTCCTTGACAGGGGGAGGTCAGCCCCAGCATTTT.

This chain links TRBV29-1 with TRBJ1-4; D is possibly TRBD1 (6 bases). CDR1 is SQVTM and CDR2 is ANQGSEA in the germline V gene. V lost 4 bases and J lost 11, with 20 bases in between. The CDR3 covers 14 residues. CDR3: CSVGAGSPQGKLFF. DNA for the CDR3: TGCAGCGTTGGAGCCGGGAGTCCTCAGGGGAAACTGTTTTTT. The full variable domain, completed using reference TRBV29-1 and TRBJ1-4, is SAVISQKPSRDICQRGTSLTIQCQVDSQVTMMFWYRQQPGQSLTLIATANQGSEATYESGFVIDKFPISRPNLTFSTLTVSNMSPEDSSIYLCSVGAGSPQGKLFFGSGTQLSVL.

The rearrangement joins TRBV20-1 to TRBJ2-7; TRBD1 agrees at 8 bases. The J call is uncertain, as TRBJ2-5 better fits the DNA end. The CDR3 consists of 13 residues. The germline V gene has CDR1 DFQATT and CDR2 SNEGSKA (reference sequence). The CDR3 nucleotides read TGCAGCGGAGGACAGGGATCAGTCGAGACCCAGTACTTC. Translated: CSGGQGSVETQYF.

The chain employs TRBV20-1 and TRBJ2-5; no clear D. V lost 3 bases to trimming and J lost 5 bases, with 19 bases between them. The CDR3 length is 15 residues. CDR1 and CDR2 from the germline V gene are DFQATT and SNEGSKA (reference sequence). CDR3 DNA sequence: TGCAGTGCTAGGAATACTAAACTAACACAGGAGACCCAGTACTTC. It is translated as CSARNTKLTQETQYF.

This rearrangement joins TRBV12-3 or TRBV12-4 to TRBJ2-3; 7 bases line up with TRBD1. V lost 4 bases and J lost 0; bases outside the gene matches: 4. The CDR3 loop spans 15 amino acids. CDR3 in amino acids: CASSSGQASTDTQYF. The CDR3 coding sequence is TGTGCCAGCAGTTCCGGACAGGCTAGCACAGATACGCAGTATTTT.

The CDR3 bases are TGTGCCACCAGCAGGATGGACAGGGGGAGAGCCAAAAACATTCAGTACTTC. Protein: CATSRMDRGRAKNIQYF. The rearrangement links TRBV15 to TRBJ2-4; TRBD1 agrees at 10 bases. V lost 3 bases to trimming and J lost 0 bases; unmatched junction nucleotides: 5. CDR1 and CDR2 from the germline V gene are LNHNV and YYDKDF (reference sequence). This CDR3 comprises 17 residues.

This chain joins TRBV6-2 or TRBV6-3 and TRBJ1-2; D perhaps matches TRBD1 (6 bases). Trimming removed 6 bases at V and 3 bases at J, with 17 bases between. This CDR3 has 15 residues. From germline, CDR1 is MNHEY and CDR2 SVGEGT. CDR3 sequence (DNA): TGTGCCAGCAGCCCCAGGGGCTCAGTAGACTATGGCTACACCTTC. As protein: CASSPRGSVDYGYTF.

The gene calls are TRBV6-1 and TRBJ2-1, with TRBD1 matching 10 bases. Germline-derived CDR1 and CDR2 are MNHNS and SASEGT. This CDR3 is built from 15 residues. Trimming at V came to 2 bases and at J to 8 bases, leaving 6 bases not matched to a gene. CDR3 bases: TGTGCCAGCAGTGAAAGGGGACAGGGGTTCGATGAGCAGTTCTTC. This sequence encodes CASSERGQGFDEQFF.

The chain carries TRBV6-2 or TRBV6-3 and TRBJ1-1; 8 bases line up with TRBD1. The CDR3 spans 18 residues. V lost 2 bases, J lost 2 bases, and 13 bases stayed unmatched. Germline CDR1 is MNHEY and CDR2 is SVGEGT. The DNA for the CDR3 is TGTGCCAGCAGTTACCGGACAGGGAGTGACCGTCGAAACACTGAAGCTTTCTTT. This translates into CASSYRTGSDRRNTEAFF.

On this clonotype: Germline is not matched at one junction end, which may reflect a read error. The chain recombines TRBV5-1 with TRBJ2-3; TRBD1 might be the D (6 bases). From germline, CDR1 is SGHRS and CDR2 YFSETQ. There are 15 residues in the CDR3. The CDR3 nucleotides read TGCGCCAGCAGCATCGGGACATCCTCCGCAGAGACGCAGTATTTT. Protein: CASSIGTSSAETQYF.

This clonotype was found a few times. The chain carries TRBV20-1 and TRBJ2-1; 9 bases are shared with TRBD2. CDR1 DFQATT and CDR2 SNEGSKA come from the germline V gene (reference sequence). The CDR3 extends over 19 amino acids. V trimming: 3 bases; J trimming: 0 bases; junction bases outside the gene matches: 15. The CDR3 DNA sequence: TGCAGTGCTAGCGGGCTAGCGGGGCCGACTCCCAACTCCTACAATGAGCAGTTCTTC. Its translation: CSASGLAGPTPNSYNEQFF.

This clonotype showed up just once. The gene calls are TRBV6-5 and TRBJ2-3; TRBD1 matches at 9 bases. The V segment lost 8 bases and the J segment 6 bases; nucleotides outside the gene matches: 6. Germline V lookup: CDR1 MNHEY, CDR2 SVGAGI. The CDR3 contains 13 residues. The CDR3 DNA follows: TGTGCCAGCGGAGGACAGGGGACGGATACGCAGTATTTT. Its protein is CASGGQGTDTQYF.